This section outlines one T cell receptor beta chain sequence together with its context. The method was immunoSEQ multiplex PCR; TCRdb's version includes in-frame clones alone and lacks a portion of them. Of 55,000 to 75,000 clones listed, 80% are singletons. The V segment lost 0 bases and the J segment 4 bases; nucleotides outside the gene matches: 2. Germline assignment: CDR1 MNHEY and CDR2 SVGAGI. CDR3 length: 14 amino acids. These data originate in a study of OX40 agonist ivuxolimab in advanced cancers. The gene calls are TRBV6-5 and TRBJ2-5, with TRBD1 identical over 7 bases. Sequences were derived from CD4+ or CD8+ T cells sorted from blood, sampled in a trial of the OX40 agonist ivuxolimab. The receptor's source is an adult with an advanced solid tumor such as melanoma, head and neck, liver or kidney cancer. The CDR3 DNA is TGTGCCAGCAGTTACTCGGGACAGCTAGAGACCCAGTACTTC. Translated, it gives CASSYSGQLETQYF.